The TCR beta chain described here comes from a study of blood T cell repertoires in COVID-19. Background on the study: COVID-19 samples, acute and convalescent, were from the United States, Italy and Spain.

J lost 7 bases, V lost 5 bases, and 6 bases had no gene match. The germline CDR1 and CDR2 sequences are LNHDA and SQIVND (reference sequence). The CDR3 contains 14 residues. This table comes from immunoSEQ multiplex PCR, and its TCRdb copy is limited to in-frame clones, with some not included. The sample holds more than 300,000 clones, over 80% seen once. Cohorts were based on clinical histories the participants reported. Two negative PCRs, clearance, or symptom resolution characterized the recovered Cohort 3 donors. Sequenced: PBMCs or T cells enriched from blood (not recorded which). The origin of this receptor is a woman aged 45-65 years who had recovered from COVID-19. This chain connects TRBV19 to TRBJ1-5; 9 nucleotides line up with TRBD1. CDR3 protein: CASSVRDRVQPQHF. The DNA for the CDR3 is TGTGCCAGTAGTGTCCGGGACAGGGTACAGCCCCAGCATTTT.